These T cell receptor beta chains were read from a single sample in a study of cytomegalovirus exposure and HLA in healthy donors. Measured with immunoSEQ multiplex PCR; TCRdb has only the in-frame clones, and not every one. In the table there are roughly 180,000 clones, about 80% of which are singletons. Sequencing was done on a sample of PBMCs. These receptors originate from a woman aged 18-29 years in good health and CMV-seropositive. The CDR3 runs from the conserved cysteine through the conserved F or W. The D gene is left open where the match is weak. The size field is filled for only some rows; it gives once, few, many or a size class.

TRBV28	NA	TRBJ2-7	TRBD2	TGTGCCAGCACGCTCGGGGGGGCCTACGAGCAGTACTTC	CASTLGGAYEQYF
TRBV6-5	NA	TRBJ1-2	TRBD1	TGTGCCAGCAGTCGAACGACAGGGGTCGCTGGCTACACCTTC	CASSRTTGVAGYTF
TRBV19	NA	TRBJ2-1	TRBD1	TGTGCCAGTAGTATAGAAGGGGGCGATGTCTACAATGAGCAGTTCTTC	CASSIEGGDVYNEQFF
TRBV5-6	NA	TRBJ1-2	NA	TGTGCCAGCAGCTTTCGACCGACTGATGGCTACACCTTC	CASSFRPTDGYTF
TRBV5-1	NA	TRBJ1-4	TRBD1	TGCGCCAGCAGCTTGGATGGACAGGGTGGTGAAAAACTGTTTTTT	CASSLDGQGGEKLFF
TRBV5-6	NA	TRBJ2-1	TRBD1	TGTGCCAGCAGCCTACCGGGACAGCGAGTTTACAATGAGCAGTTCTTC	CASSLPGQRVYNEQFF
TRBV13	few	TRBJ1-1	NA	TGTGCCAGCAGAGGCCTAGTCTGGAACACTGAAGCTTTCTTT	CASRGLVWNTEAFF
TRBV30	NA	TRBJ1-1	NA	TGTGCCTGGAGTCCGGGCCGGAGCGGCACTGAAGCTTTCTTT	CAWSPGRSGTEAFF
TRBV6-4	NA	TRBJ2-3	TRBD2	TGTGCCAGCAGTGACGGGGAGGGAGTAAGCACAGATACGCAGTATTTT	CASSDGEGVSTDTQYF
TRBV27	NA	TRBJ2-7	NA	TGTGCCAGCAGCTGGACAGCGGGATACGAGCAGTACTTC	CASSWTAGYEQYF
TRBV6-1	few	TRBJ2-5	TRBD2	TGTGCCAGCAGCAACCTAGCGGGGGGGCCGGAGACCCAGTACTTC	CASSNLAGGPETQYF
TRBV6-5	once	TRBJ2-3	TRBD2	TGTGCCAGCAGTTACCCTTATCCCGGGACTAGGCAGTATTTT	CASSYPYPGTRQYF
TRBV5-1	NA	TRBJ2-2	NA	TGCGCCAGCAGCTTGAACAAGGAGCGCACCGGGGAGCTGTTTTTT	CASSLNKERTGELFF
TRBV4-2	NA	TRBJ1-1	NA	TGTGCCAGCAGCCAGAACAGTATCCGGAACACTGAAGCTTTCTTT	CASSQNSIRNTEAFF
TRBV2	NA	TRBJ1-1	NA	TGTGCCAGCATTCCGGGAAGGACTGAAGCTTTCTTT	CASIPGRTEAFF
TRBV5-1	NA	TRBJ2-2	TRBD2	TGCGCCAGCAGCAAAGGGACTAGTAACACCGGGGAGCTGTTTTTT	CASSKGTSNTGELFF
TRBV7-9	NA	TRBJ1-2	TRBD1	TGTGCCAGCGCTCCCGGAGGGTGGCAGGGGGGACTCTATGGCTACACCTTC	CASAPGGWQGGLYGYTF
TRBV29-1	NA	TRBJ1-1	NA	TGCAGCGTTGAAGGGGAACAGGGAGAAGCTTTCTTT	CSVEGEQGEAFF
TRBV2	NA	TRBJ1-1	NA	TGTGCCAGCATGAGGGCCACCATGAACACTGAAGCTTTCTTT	CASMRATMNTEAFF
TRBV5-5	few	TRBJ1-6	NA	TGTGCCAGTAGCTCCTATAATTCACCCCTCCACTTT	CASSSYNSPLHF
TRBV9	few	TRBJ2-2	NA	TGTGCCAGCAGCGCCGGACACCGGGACACCGGGGAGCTGTTTTTT	CASSAGHRDTGELFF
TRBV19	NA	TRBJ2-6	NA	TGTGCCAGTACCCCATATGGCACTGGGGCCAACGTCCTGACTTTC	CASTPYGTGANVLTF
TRBV27	NA	TRBJ2-2	NA	TGTGCCAGCAGTTTAGGACTCCTAGGTTTCACCGGGGAGCTGTTTTTT	CASSLGLLGFTGELFF
TRBV7-3	NA	TRBJ2-3	NA	TGTGCCAGCAGCTTCCCGGGAACGGTGGATACGCAGTATTTT	CASSFPGTVDTQYF
TRBV28	NA	TRBJ1-5	TRBD1	TGTGCCAGCAGAAACAGGGGTGGAGGTCAGCCCCAGCATTTT	CASRNRGGGQPQHF
TRBV7-2	NA	TRBJ2-2	NA	TGTGCCAGCAGCCCACTCAGGGTGGGCACCGGGGAGCTGTTTTTT	CASSPLRVGTGELFF
TRBV7-9	NA	TRBJ2-4	TRBD2	TGTGCCAGCAGCTTCGGGGGGATAAACATTCAGTACTTC	CASSFGGINIQYF
TRBV30	NA	TRBJ2-3	TRBD2	TGTGCCTGGAGTCCCACTAGCGGGGGAGATACGCAGTATTTT	CAWSPTSGGDTQYF
TRBV5-1	NA	TRBJ2-1	NA	TGCGCCAGCGACACAGGGATTAGCGCGATCGATGAGCAGTTCTTC	CASDTGISAIDEQFF
TRBV9	few	TRBJ1-1	NA	TGTGCCAGCAGCGCCGGTTGGGCGAACACTGAAGCTTTCTTT	CASSAGWANTEAFF
TRBV28	NA	TRBJ2-7	TRBD2	TGTGCCAGCACCCCTGGGTCCCTAGCGGGGAGAACCTACGAGCAGTACTTC	CASTPGSLAGRTYEQYF